A single sample gave rise to the 8 T cell receptor beta chains below, sequenced in a study of blood T cell repertoires in COVID-19 (dated by TCRdb to the early 2020s). The protocol used for the library was the immunoSEQ multiplex PCR assay. What TCRdb holds here is the immuneACCESS table cut down to in-frame rearrangements. Part of the clones is not present; checked against another copy, under half of the missing clones reflect an unresolved V gene, and the others are unexplained. A total of some 100,000 clones appear in this sample, 74% of them only once. The top ten hold about 3.9% of the sample. Sequencing used peripheral blood. The receptor set was obtained from a man between 65 and 79 years old with COVID-19, enrolled during active disease.

This clone was counted a few times. The V gene is TRBV21-1, the J gene TRBJ2-7; TRBD1, as called in the table, went unchecked against the DNA. TRBV21-1 is a pseudogene. CDR3 length: 15 amino acids. The CDR3 reads CASSKGDRTYYEQYF. The CDR3, as DNA: TGTGCCAGCAGCAAGGGGGACAGGACGTACTACGAGCAGTACTTC.

The genes are TRBV5-1 and TRBJ1-3, with a weak D call TRBD1 (5 bases). Germline V gene lookup returns CDR1 SGHRS and CDR2 YFSETQ. CDR3 length: 13 amino acids. V was cut by 0 bases and J by 4 bases, with 5 bases left in between. The DNA for the CDR3 is TGCGCCAGCAGCTTGGGACAGGGAAACACCATATATTTT. It translates to CASSLGQGNTIYF.

The chain combines TRBV7-3 with TRBJ2-2; unclear D gene. V shed 3 bases and J shed 2 bases, with 13 bases lying between them. Per the germline V gene, CDR1 is SGHTA and CDR2 is FQGTGA. The CDR3 is 16 residues long. CDR3 DNA sequence: TGTGCCAGCAGCTTCATGGCCCCCGTAAACACCGGGGAGCTGTTTTTT. Residues: CASSFMAPVNTGELFF.

This sequence joins TRBV12-3 or TRBV12-4 and TRBJ1-2; TRBD1 aligns across 12 bases. The V and J ends lost 7 bases and 8 bases, in that order; junction bases with no gene match: 5. The CDR3 is 13 residues long. CDR3 DNA sequence: TGTGCCAGCAAGGGACAGGGGGCGGGAGGCTACACCTTC. Protein product: CASKGQGAGGYTF.

This clone was seen once. The rearrangement uses TRBV28 and TRBJ1-5; no firm D call. V lost 5 bases and J lost 2, with 7 bases in between. Per the germline V gene, CDR1 is MDHEN and CDR2 is SYDVKM. This CDR3 has 13 residues. The CDR3 is CASSRTGNQPQHF. The CDR3, as DNA: TGTGCCAGCAGTCGGACTGGCAATCAGCCCCAGCATTTT.

V and J are TRBV25-1 and TRBJ2-7; possibly TRBD1 for D (6 bases). V gave up 6 bases and J gave up 6 bases, with 18 bases separating them. This CDR3 comprises 14 residues. Germline CDR1 reads MGHDK; CDR2 reads SYGVNS. The CDR3 loop reads CASRPAAQGTEQYF. Here the CDR3 DNA reads TGTGCCAGCAGACCGGCTGCACAGGGTACCGAGCAGTACTTC.

The genes are TRBV9 and TRBJ1-4; possibly TRBD1 for D (5 bases). The CDR3 spans 14 residues. Germline V CDR1 and CDR2: SGDLS, YYNGEE. The V gene lost 5 bases and the J gene lost 10 bases, with 18 bases spanning the gap. The CDR3 nucleotides read TGTGCCAGCAGAGCTGAAGGAGGGGTGAGAAAACTGTTTTTT. Encoded protein: CASRAEGGVRKLFF.

The V call is TRBV19, the J call TRBJ2-3; 11 bases line up with TRBD2. This CDR3 is 14 amino acids long. CDR1 is LNHDA, CDR2 SQIVND, per germline (reference sequence). J lost 6 bases, V lost 2 bases, and 1 base had no gene match. The CDR3 here is CASSISSGRDTQYF. The CDR3 region has the DNA TGTGCCAGTAGTATATCTAGCGGGAGGGATACGCAGTATTTT.